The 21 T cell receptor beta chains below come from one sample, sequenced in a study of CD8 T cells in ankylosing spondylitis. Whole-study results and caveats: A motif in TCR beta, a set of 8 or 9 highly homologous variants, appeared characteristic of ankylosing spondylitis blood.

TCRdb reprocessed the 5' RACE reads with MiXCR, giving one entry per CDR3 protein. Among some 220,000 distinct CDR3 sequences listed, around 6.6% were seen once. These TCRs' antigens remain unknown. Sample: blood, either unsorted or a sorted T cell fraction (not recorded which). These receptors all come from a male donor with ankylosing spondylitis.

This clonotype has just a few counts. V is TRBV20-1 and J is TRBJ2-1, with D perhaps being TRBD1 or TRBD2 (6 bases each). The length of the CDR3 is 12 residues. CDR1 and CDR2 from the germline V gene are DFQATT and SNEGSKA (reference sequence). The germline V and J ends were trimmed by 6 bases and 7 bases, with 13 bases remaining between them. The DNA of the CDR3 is TGCAGTGCCGTGCTAGGGGGGAATGAGCAGTTCTTC. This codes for CSAVLGGNEQFF.

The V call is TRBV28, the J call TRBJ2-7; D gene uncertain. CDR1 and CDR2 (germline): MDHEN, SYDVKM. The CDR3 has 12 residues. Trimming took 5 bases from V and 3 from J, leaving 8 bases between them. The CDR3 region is CASSPSFYEQYF. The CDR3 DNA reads TGTGCCAGCAGTCCGAGCTTCTACGAGCAGTACTTC.

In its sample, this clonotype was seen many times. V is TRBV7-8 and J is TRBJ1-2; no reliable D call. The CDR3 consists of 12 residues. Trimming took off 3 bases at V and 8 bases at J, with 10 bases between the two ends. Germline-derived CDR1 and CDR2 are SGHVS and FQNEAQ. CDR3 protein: CASSLASEGYTF. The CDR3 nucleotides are TGTGCCAGCAGCTTGGCCAGCGAAGGCTACACCTTC.

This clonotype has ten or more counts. CDR3 DNA: TGTGCCAGCAGCTTAGTGCCCCGGGTGAATCAGCCCCAGCATTTT. Protein sequence: CASSLVPRVNQPQHF. The chain links TRBV7-2 to TRBJ1-5; D unresolved. V lost 1 base, J lost 4 bases, and 11 bases lay in between. Germline V CDR1 and CDR2: SGHTA, FQGNSA. There are 15 residues in the CDR3.

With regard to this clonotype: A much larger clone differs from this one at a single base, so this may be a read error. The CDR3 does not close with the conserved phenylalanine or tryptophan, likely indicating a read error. CDR3 in amino acids: CASSLFGQPQHI. CDR3 in DNA: TGTGCCAGCAGCTTATTCGGGCAGCCCCAGCATATT. The V and J genes are TRBV7-2 and TRBJ1-5; D is unresolved. Germline V gene lookup returns CDR1 SGHTA and CDR2 FQGNSA. CDR3 length equals 12 residues. With 2 bases removed from V and 7 bases from J, the gap between germline ends came to 6 bases.

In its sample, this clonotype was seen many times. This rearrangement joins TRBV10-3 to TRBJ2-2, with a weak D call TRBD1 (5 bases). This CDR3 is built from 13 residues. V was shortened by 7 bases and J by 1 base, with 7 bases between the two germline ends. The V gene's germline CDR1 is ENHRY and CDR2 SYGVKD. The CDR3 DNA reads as TGTGCCATCATAGACAGGAACACCGGGGAGCTGTTTTTT. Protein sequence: CAIIDRNTGELFF.

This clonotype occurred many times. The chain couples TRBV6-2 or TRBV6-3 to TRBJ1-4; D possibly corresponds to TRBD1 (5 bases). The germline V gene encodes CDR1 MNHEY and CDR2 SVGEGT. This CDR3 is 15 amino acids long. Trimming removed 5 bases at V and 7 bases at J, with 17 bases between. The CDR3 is CASSHDTHGGEKLFF. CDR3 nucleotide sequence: TGTGCCAGCAGTCACGACACTCATGGGGGTGAAAAACTGTTTTTT.

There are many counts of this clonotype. CDR3 sequence: CASSAFTGGVETQYF. In DNA form, the CDR3 reads TGTGCCAGCAGTGCTTTTACTGGTGGAGTGGAGACCCAGTACTTC. The genes are TRBV28 and TRBJ2-5; no reliable D call. V lost 5 bases and J lost 5, with 18 bases in between. Germline lookup yields CDR1 MDHEN and CDR2 SYDVKM. The CDR3 consists of 15 residues. Full variable domain (missing parts from reference TRBV28 and TRBJ2-5): DVKVTQSSRYLVKRTGEKVFLECVQDMDHENMFWYRQDPGLGLRLIYFSYDVKMKEKGDIPEGYSVSREKKERFSLILESASTNQTSMYLCASSAFTGGVETQYFGPGTRLLVL.

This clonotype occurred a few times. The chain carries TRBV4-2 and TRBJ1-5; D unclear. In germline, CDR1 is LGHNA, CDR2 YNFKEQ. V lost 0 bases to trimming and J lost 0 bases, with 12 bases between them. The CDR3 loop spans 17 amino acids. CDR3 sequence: CASSQDESRYSNQPQHF. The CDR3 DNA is TGTGCCAGCAGCCAAGATGAGTCACGGTATAGCAATCAGCCCCAGCATTTT.

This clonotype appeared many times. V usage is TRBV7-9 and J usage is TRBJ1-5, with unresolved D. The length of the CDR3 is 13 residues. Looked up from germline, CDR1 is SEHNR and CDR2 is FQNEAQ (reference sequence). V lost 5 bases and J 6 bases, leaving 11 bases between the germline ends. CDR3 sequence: CASSQDPIQPQHF. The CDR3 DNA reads TGTGCCAGCAGCCAAGACCCGATTCAGCCCCAGCATTTT. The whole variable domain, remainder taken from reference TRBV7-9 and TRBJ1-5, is DTGVSQNPRHKITKRGQNVTFRCDPISEHNRLYWYRQTLGQGPEFLTYFQNEAQLEKSRLLSDRFSAERPKGSFSTLEIQRTEQGDSAMYLCASSQDPIQPQHFGDGTRLSIL.

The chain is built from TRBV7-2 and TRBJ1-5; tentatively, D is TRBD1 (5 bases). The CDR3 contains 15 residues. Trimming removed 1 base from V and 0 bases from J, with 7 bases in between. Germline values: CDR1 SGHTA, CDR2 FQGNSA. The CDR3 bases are TGTGCCAGCAGCTTAGGACAGAATAGCAATCAGCCCCAGCATTTT. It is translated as CASSLGQNSNQPQHF.

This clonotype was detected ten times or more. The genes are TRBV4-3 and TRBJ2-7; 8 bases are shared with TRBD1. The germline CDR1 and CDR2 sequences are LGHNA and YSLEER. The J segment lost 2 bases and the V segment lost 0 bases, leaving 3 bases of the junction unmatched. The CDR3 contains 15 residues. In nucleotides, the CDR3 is TGCGCCAGCAGCCAAGAAAGGACAGGGACCTACGAGCAGTACTTC. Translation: CASSQERTGTYEQYF.

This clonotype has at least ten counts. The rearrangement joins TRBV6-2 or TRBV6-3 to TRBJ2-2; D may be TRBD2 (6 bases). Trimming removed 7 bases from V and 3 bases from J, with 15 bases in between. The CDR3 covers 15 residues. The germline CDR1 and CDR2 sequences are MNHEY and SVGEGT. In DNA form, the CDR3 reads TGTGCCAGCAAGGTTGAAGGGGAGGACACCGGGGAGCTGTTTTTT. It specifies CASKVEGEDTGELFF.

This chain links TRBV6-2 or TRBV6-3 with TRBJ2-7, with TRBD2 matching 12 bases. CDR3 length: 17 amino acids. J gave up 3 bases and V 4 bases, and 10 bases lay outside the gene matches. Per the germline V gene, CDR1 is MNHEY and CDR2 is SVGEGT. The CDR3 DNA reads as TGTGCCAGCAGTTTTCTAGCGGGAGGGCTTTCCCTCTACGAGCAGTACTTC. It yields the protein CASSFLAGGLSLYEQYF.

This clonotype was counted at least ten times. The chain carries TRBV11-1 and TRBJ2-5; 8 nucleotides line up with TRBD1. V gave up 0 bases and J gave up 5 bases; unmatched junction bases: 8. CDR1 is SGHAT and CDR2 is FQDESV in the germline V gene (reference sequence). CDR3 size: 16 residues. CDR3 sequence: CASSLAGTGLGETQYF. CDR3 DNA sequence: TGTGCCAGCAGCTTAGCCGGGACAGGACTTGGGGAGACCCAGTACTTC.

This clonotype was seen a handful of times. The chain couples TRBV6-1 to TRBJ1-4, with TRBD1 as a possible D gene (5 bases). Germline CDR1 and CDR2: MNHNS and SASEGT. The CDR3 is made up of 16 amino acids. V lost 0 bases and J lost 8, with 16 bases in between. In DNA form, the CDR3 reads TGTGCCAGCAGTGAAGCCCGCGCCGGGGGTAGCGAAAAACTGTTTTTT. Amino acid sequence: CASSEARAGGSEKLFF.

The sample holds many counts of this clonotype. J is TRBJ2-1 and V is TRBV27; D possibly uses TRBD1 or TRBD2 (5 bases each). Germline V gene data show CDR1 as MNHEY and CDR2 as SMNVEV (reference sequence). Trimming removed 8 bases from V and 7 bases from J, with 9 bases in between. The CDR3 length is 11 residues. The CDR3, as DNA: TGTGCCAGCGGGGGTCTGAATGAGCAGTTCTTC. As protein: CASGGLNEQFF.

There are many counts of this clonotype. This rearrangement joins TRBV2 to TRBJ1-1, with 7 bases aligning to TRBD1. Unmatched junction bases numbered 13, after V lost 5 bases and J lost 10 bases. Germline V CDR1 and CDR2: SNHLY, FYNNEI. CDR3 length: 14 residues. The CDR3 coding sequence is TGTGCCAGCAGTTTTCAACGGGACAGTAAAGGAGCTTTCTTT. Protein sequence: CASSFQRDSKGAFF.

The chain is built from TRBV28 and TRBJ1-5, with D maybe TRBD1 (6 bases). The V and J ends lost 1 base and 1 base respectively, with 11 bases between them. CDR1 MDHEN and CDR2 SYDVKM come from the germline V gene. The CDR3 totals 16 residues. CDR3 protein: CASSLLGGESNQPQHF. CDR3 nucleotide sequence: TGTGCCAGCAGTTTATTGGGGGGCGAAAGCAATCAGCCCCAGCATTTT.

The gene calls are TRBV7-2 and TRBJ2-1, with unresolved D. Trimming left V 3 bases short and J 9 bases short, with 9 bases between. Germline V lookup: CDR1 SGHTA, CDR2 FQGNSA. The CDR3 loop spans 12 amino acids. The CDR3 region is CASSLRIGEQFF. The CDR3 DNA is TGTGCCAGCAGCTTGAGAATCGGTGAGCAGTTCTTC.

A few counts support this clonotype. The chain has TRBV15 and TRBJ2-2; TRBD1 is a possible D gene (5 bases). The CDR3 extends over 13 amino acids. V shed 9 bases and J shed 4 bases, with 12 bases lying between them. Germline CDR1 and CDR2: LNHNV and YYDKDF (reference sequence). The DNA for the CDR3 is TGTGCCACTCGAGGACACCTCACCGGGGAGCTGTTTTTT. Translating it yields CATRGHLTGELFF.